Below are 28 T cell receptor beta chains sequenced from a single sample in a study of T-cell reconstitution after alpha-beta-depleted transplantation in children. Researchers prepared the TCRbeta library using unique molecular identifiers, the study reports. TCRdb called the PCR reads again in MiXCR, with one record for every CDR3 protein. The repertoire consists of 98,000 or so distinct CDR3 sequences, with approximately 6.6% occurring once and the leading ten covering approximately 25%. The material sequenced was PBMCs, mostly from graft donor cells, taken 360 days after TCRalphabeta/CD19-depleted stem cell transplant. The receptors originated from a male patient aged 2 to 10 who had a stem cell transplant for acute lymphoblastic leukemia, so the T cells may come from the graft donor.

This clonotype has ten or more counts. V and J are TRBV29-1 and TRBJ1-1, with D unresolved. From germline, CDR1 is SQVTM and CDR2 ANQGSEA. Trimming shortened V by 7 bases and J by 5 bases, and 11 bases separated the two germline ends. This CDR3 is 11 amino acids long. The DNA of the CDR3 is TGCAGCGACTCGACCTGGACTGAAGCTTTCTTT. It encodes CSDSTWTEAFF.

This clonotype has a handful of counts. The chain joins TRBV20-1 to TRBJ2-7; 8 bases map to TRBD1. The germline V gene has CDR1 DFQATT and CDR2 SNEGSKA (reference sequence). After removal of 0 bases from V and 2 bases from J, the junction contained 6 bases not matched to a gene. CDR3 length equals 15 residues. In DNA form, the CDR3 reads TGCAGTGCTAGAGAGGTCCGGACAGGGACCTACGAGCAGTACTTC. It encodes CSAREVRTGTYEQYF.

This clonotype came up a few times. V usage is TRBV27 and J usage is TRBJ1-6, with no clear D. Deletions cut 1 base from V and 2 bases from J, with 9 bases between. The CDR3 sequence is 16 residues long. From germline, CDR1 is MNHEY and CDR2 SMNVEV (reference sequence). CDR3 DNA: TGTGCCAGCAGTTTATATCGGGGTCCCTATAATTCACCCCTCCACTTT. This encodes CASSLYRGPYNSPLHF.

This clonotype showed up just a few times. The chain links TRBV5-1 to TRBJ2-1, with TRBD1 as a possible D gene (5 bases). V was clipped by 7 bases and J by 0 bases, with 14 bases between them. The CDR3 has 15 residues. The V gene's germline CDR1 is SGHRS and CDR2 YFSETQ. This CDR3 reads CASSQGFSSYNEQFF. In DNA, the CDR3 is TGCGCCAGCTCCCAGGGTTTTAGCTCCTACAATGAGCAGTTCTTC.

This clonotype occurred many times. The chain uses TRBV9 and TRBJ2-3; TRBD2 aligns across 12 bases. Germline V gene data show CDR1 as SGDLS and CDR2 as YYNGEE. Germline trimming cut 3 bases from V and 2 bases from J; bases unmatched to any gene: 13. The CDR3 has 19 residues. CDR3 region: CASSEEIGLAGFLTDTQYF. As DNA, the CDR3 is TGTGCCAGCAGCGAGGAGATTGGACTAGCGGGATTTCTCACAGATACGCAGTATTTT.

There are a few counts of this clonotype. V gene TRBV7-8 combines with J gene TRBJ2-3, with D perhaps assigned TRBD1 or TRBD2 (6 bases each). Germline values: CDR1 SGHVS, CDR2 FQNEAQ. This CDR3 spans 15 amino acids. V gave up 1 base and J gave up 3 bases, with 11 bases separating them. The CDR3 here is CASSLGTGRTDTQYF. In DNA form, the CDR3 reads TGTGCCAGCAGCTTAGGTACAGGGAGGACAGATACGCAGTATTTT. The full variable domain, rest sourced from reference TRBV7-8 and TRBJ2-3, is GAGVSQSPRYKVAKRGQDVALRCDPISGHVSLFWYQQALGQGPEFLTYFQNEAQLDKSGLPSDRFFAERPEGSVSTLKIQRTQQEDSAVYLCASSLGTGRTDTQYFGPGTRLTVL.

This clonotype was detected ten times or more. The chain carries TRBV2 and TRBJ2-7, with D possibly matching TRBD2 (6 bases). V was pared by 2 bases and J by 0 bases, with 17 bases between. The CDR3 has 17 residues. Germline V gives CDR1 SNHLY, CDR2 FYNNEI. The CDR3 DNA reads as TGTGCCAGCAGTGAACGGCGCAGCGGGCTGTTCTCCTACGAGCAGTACTTC. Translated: CASSERRSGLFSYEQYF. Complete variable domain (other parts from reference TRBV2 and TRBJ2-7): EPEVTQTPSHQVTQMGQEVILRCVPISNHLYFYWYRQILGQKVEFLVSFYNNEISEKSEIFDDQFSVERPDGSNFTLKIRSTKLEDSAMYFCASSERRSGLFSYEQYFGPGTRLTVT.

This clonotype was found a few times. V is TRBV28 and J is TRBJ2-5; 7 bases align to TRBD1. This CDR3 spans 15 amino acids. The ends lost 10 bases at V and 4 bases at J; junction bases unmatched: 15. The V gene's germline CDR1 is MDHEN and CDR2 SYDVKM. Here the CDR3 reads CATTRGGLNGETQYF. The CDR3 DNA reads TGTGCCACCACTCGAGGGGGCCTCAACGGAGAGACCCAGTACTTC. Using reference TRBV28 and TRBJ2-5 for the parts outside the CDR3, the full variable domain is DVKVTQSSRYLVKRTGEKVFLECVQDMDHENMFWYRQDPGLGLRLIYFSYDVKMKEKGDIPEGYSVSREKKERFSLILESASTNQTSMYLCATTRGGLNGETQYFGPGTRLLVL.

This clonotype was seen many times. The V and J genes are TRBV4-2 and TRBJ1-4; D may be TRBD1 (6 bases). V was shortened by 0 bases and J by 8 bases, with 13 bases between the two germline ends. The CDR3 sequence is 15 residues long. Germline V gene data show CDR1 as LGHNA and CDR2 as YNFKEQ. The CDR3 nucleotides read TGTGCCAGCAGCCAAGATCACAGGGAAGGGGAAAAACTGTTTTTT. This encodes CASSQDHREGEKLFF.

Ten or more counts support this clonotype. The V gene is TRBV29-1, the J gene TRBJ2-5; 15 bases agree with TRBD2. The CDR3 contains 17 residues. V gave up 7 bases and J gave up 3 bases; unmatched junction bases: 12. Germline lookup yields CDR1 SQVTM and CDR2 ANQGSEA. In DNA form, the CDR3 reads TGCAGCGGGCGGTACAGGGGGACTAGCGGGAGGAAAGAGACCCAGTACTTC. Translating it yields CSGRYRGTSGRKETQYF.

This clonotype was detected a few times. CDR3 in amino acids: CASSSSGLAGDYEQYF. The CDR3 DNA reads as TGTGCCAGCAGCTCCAGCGGACTAGCGGGGGACTACGAGCAGTACTTC. The rearrangement joins TRBV7-8 to TRBJ2-7; 13 nucleotides match TRBD2. The J segment lost 3 bases and the V segment lost 4 bases, leaving 6 bases of the junction unmatched. This CDR3 region has 16 residues. Germline-derived CDR1 and CDR2 are SGHVS and FQNEAQ.

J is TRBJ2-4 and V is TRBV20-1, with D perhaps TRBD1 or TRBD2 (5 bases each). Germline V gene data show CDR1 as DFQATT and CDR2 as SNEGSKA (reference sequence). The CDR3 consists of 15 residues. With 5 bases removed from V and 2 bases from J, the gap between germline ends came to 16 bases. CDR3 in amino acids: CSADAGDGTKNIQYF. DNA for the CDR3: TGCAGTGCTGATGCCGGGGACGGTACCAAAAACATTCAGTACTTC.

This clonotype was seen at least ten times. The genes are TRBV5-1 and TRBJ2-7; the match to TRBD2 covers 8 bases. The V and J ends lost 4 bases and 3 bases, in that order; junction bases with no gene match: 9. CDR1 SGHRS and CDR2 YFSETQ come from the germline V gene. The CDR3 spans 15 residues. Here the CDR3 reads CASSGPTSVSYEQYF. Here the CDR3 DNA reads TGCGCCAGCAGCGGTCCGACTAGCGTTAGCTACGAGCAGTACTTC.

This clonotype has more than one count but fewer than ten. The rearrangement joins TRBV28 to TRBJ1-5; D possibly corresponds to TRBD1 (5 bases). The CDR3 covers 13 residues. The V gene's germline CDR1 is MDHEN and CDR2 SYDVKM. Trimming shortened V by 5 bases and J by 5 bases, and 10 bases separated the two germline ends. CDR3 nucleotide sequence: TGTGCCAGCAGTCTAGGGGCTTATCAGCCCCAGCATTTT. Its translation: CASSLGAYQPQHF.

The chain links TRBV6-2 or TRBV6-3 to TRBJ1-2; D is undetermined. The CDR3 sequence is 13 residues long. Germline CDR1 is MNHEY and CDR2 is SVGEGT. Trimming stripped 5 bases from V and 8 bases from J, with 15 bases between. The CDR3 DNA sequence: TGTGCCAGCAGTACCCCGACGACCCAAGGCTACACCTTC. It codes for CASSTPTTQGYTF.

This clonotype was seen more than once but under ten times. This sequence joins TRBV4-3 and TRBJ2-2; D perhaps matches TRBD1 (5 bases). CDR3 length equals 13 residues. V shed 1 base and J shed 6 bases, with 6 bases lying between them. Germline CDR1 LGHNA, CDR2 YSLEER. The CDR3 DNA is TGCGCCAGCAGCCAAGGACAGCCCGGGGAGCTGTTTTTT. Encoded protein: CASSQGQPGELFF.

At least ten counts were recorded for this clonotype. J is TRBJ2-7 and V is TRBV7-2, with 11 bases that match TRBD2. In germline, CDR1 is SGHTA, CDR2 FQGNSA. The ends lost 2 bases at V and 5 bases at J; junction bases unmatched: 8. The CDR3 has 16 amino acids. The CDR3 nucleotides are TGTGCCAGCAGCTTAAGTAGCGGGGGGGCCTCTCACGAGCAGTACTTC. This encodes CASSLSSGGASHEQYF.

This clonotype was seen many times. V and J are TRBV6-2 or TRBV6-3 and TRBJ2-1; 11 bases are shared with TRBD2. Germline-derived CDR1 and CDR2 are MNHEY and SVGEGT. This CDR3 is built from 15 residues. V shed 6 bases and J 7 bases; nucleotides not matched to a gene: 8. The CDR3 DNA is TGTGCCAGCAGACGCGGACTAGCGGGTCGGAATGAGCAGTTCTTC. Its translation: CASRRGLAGRNEQFF.

The CDR3 DNA reads as TGCGCCAGCAGCCAAGAAGGATTTAGGGAGCACGAGCAGTACTTC. Translating gives CASSQEGFREHEQYF. The chain is built from TRBV4-1 and TRBJ2-7; tentative D call: TRBD2 (5 bases). V shed 0 bases and J shed 5 bases, with 14 bases lying between them. The CDR3 sequence is 15 residues long. Germline V gene lookup returns CDR1 MGHRA and CDR2 YSYEKL.

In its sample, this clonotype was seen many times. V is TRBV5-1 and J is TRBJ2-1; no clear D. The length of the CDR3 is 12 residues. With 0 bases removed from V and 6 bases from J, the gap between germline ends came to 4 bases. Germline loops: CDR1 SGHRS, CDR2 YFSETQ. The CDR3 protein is CASSLVPNEQFF. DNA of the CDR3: TGCGCCAGCAGCTTGGTCCCCAATGAGCAGTTCTTC.

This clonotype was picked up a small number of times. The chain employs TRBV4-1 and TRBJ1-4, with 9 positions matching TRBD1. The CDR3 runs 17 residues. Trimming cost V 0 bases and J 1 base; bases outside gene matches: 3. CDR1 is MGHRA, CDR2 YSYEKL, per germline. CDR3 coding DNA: TGCGCCAGCAGCCAAGATCTGGACAGGGGAACTAATGAAAAACTGTTTTTT. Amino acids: CASSQDLDRGTNEKLFF.

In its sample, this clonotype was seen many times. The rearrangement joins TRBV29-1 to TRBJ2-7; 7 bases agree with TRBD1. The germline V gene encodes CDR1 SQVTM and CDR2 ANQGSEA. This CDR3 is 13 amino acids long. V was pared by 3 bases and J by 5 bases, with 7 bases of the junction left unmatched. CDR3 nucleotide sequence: TGCAGCGTTGAGGACCGGGACAGTAACGAGCAGTACTTC. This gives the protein CSVEDRDSNEQYF.

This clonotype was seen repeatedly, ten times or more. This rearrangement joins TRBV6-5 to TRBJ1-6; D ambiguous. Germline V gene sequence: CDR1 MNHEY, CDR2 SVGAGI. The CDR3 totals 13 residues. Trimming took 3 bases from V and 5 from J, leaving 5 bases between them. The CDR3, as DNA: TGTGCCAGCAGTTATAGGGATAATTCACCCCTCCACTTT. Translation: CASSYRDNSPLHF.

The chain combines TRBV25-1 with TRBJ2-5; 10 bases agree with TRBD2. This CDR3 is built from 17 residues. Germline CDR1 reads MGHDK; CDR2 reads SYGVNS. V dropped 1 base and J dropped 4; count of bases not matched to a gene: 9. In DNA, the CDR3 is TGTGCCAGCAGTGAATGGCAGTTGAGACTAGCGGGAGAGACCCAGTACTTC. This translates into CASSEWQLRLAGETQYF.

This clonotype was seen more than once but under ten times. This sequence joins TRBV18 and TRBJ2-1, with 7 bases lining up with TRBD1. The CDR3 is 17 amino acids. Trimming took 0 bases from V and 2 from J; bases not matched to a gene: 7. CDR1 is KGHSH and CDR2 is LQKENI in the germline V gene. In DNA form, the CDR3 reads TGTGCCAGCTCACCACCGATAAGGGGGCCAACCTACAATGAGCAGTTCTTC. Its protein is CASSPPIRGPTYNEQFF.

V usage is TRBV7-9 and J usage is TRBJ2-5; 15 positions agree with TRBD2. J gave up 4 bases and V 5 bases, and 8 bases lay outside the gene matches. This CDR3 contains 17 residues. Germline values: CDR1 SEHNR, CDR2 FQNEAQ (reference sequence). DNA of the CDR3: TGTGCCAGCAGCCTCGGGACTAGCGGGAGGAAACGAGAGACCCAGTACTTC. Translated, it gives CASSLGTSGRKRETQYF.

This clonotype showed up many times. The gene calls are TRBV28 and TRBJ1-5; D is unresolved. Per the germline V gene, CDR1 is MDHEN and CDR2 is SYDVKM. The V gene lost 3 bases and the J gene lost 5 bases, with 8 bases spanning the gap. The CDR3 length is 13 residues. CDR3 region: CASSFYVHQPQHF. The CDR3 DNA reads TGTGCCAGCAGTTTCTACGTCCATCAGCCCCAGCATTTT.

CDR3 in amino acids: CASSYSEGALRPIYF. The CDR3 coding sequence is TGTGCCAGCAGTTACTCGGAGGGGGCCTTAAGACCCATATATTTT. V is TRBV6-5 and J is TRBJ1-3; the match to TRBD1 covers 7 bases. Germline CDR1 is MNHEY and CDR2 is SVGAGI. The CDR3 loop spans 15 amino acids. V lost 0 bases, J lost 11 bases, and 10 bases stayed unmatched.